The 15 T cell receptor beta chains below were found in one sample sequenced in a study of T cell repertoires in cytomegalovirus infection. MiXCR, run by TCRdb on the reads, gives a single entry per CDR3 protein. This table holds some 110,000 distinct CDR3 sequences, more than 25% found once. The antigens for these receptors are not known. Sequenced material: CD8+ T cells from cultured PBMCs, taken from culture after CMV antigen stimulation. These receptors were obtained from a human donor in good health (CMV status not recorded). Some clones in this sample may be carry-over from other donors' samples.

This clonotype was observed a handful of times. This rearrangement joins TRBV4-1 to TRBJ1-1; D remains ambiguous. The CDR3 is 16 amino acids. Germline values: CDR1 MGHRA, CDR2 YSYEKL. Trimming left V 0 bases short and J 2 bases short, with 13 bases between. CDR3: CASSQEDGQPNTEAFF. The DNA of the CDR3 is TGCGCCAGCAGCCAAGAAGACGGTCAGCCAAACACTGAAGCTTTCTTT.

Here the CDR3 DNA reads TGTGCCAGCAGTCCATCCGCTAACTATGGCTACACCTTC. Residues: CASSPSANYGYTF. The chain links TRBV25-1 to TRBJ1-2; D is ambiguous. The CDR3 is made up of 13 amino acids. Germline values: CDR1 MGHDK, CDR2 SYGVNS. V was clipped by 5 bases and J by 0 bases, with 7 bases between them.

The gene calls are TRBV4-1 and TRBJ2-1; 10 bases match TRBD2. The CDR3 is 20 amino acids. With 0 bases clipped from V and 8 bases from J, the junction kept 19 bases outside the gene matches. Germline V gives CDR1 MGHRA, CDR2 YSYEKL. CDR3 sequence (DNA): TGCGCCAGCAGCCAAGATATCCCAGCGGGGGGGGCCTTATCTGGGGATGAGCAGTTCTTC. Encoded protein: CASSQDIPAGGALSGDEQFF.

This clonotype was seen ten or more times. In DNA form, the CDR3 reads TGTGCCAGCAGCTTAGGCCGGACCTACGAGCAGTACTTC. It encodes CASSLGRTYEQYF. The chain is built from TRBV7-2 and TRBJ2-7; D ambiguous. With 1 base removed from V and 2 bases from J, the gap between germline ends came to 6 bases. In germline, CDR1 is SGHTA, CDR2 FQGNSA. CDR3 length equals 13 residues.

This clonotype was counted between two and nine times. The chain is built from TRBV4-1 and TRBJ2-7; possibly TRBD2 for D (5 bases). Germline values: CDR1 MGHRA, CDR2 YSYEKL. V lost 3 bases to trimming and J lost 1 base, with 19 bases between them. This CDR3 is built from 17 residues. CDR3 coding DNA: TGCGCCAGCAGCCAGGACCCACGGGAAAAGGGATCCTACGAGCAGTACTTC. Amino acids: CASSQDPREKGSYEQYF.

This clonotype was counted only a few times. The chain carries TRBV2 and TRBJ1-1, with a weak D call TRBD1 (5 bases). Germline V gives CDR1 SNHLY, CDR2 FYNNEI. The CDR3 runs to 12 residues. Trimming cost V 11 bases and J 2 bases, with 12 bases left between them. The CDR3 spells CAGGRYNTEAFF. The CDR3, as DNA: TGTGCCGGGGGACGGTACAACACTGAAGCTTTCTTT.

This clonotype showed up just a few times. The CDR3 reads CASSLGVLNTEAFF. The CDR3 DNA reads as TGTGCCAGCAGCTTGGGGGTGCTGAACACTGAAGCTTTCTTT. This sequence joins TRBV5-4 and TRBJ1-1, with D hard to call. Trimming took 0 bases from V and 0 from J, leaving 6 bases between them. The CDR3 extends over 14 amino acids. Germline V gene sequence: CDR1 SGHNT, CDR2 YYREEE (reference sequence).

A single count supports this clonotype. V and J are TRBV7-3 and TRBJ2-5; 7 nucleotides align to TRBD1. Germline V gene lookup returns CDR1 SGHTA and CDR2 FQGTGA. Trimming cost V 4 bases and J 1 base; bases outside gene matches: 3. CDR3 size: 14 residues. The CDR3 nucleotides read TGTGCCAGCAGCTCCCGGACAGGCCAAGAGACCCAGTACTTC. This sequence encodes CASSSRTGQETQYF.

The chain is built from TRBV29-1 and TRBJ1-3, with D perhaps matching TRBD1 (5 bases). Germline assignment: CDR1 SQVTM and CDR2 ANQGSEA. The CDR3 is 14 residues long. The V gene lost 6 bases and the J gene lost 0 bases, with 12 bases spanning the gap. Here the CDR3 reads CSVRVWGSGNTIYF. Written as DNA, the CDR3 is TGCAGCGTCAGGGTATGGGGCTCTGGAAACACCATATATTTT.

This chain connects TRBV11-2 to TRBJ2-1; 13 nucleotides agree with TRBD2. This CDR3 comprises 15 residues. Unmatched junction bases numbered 3, after V lost 4 bases and J lost 6 bases. The germline gives CDR1 SGHAT, CDR2 FQNNGV. CDR3 nucleotide sequence: TGTGCCAGCAGCTCGACTAGCGGGGGGATCAATGAGCAGTTCTTC. It is translated as CASSSTSGGINEQFF.

This clonotype appeared a few times. CDR3 in amino acids: CAKPGQPNEKLFF. CDR3 in DNA: TGTGCCAAACCGGGACAGCCTAATGAAAAACTGTTTTTT. The chain links TRBV7-2 to TRBJ1-4; 7 bases fit TRBD1. Unmatched junction bases numbered 5, after V lost 10 bases and J lost 3 bases. The germline V gene has CDR1 SGHTA and CDR2 FQGNSA. The CDR3 totals 13 residues. Full variable domain (missing parts from reference TRBV7-2 and TRBJ1-4): GAGVSQSPSNKVTEKGKDVELRCDPISGHTALYWYRQSLGQGLEFLIYFQGNSAPDKSGLPSDRFSAERTGGSVSTLTIQRTQQEDSAVYLCAKPGQPNEKLFFGSGTQLSVL.

This clonotype was seen a handful of times. V is TRBV25-1 and J is TRBJ1-2; weak D call: TRBD1 (5 bases). The CDR3 is made up of 16 amino acids. V was trimmed by 0 bases and J by 4 bases, leaving 15 bases between them. Germline lookup yields CDR1 MGHDK and CDR2 SYGVNS. The DNA for the CDR3 is TGTGCCAGCAGTGAATATTACTCACAGGAAACCTATGGCTACACCTTC. Amino acids: CASSEYYSQETYGYTF.

This clonotype was detected a few times. V is TRBV7-9 and J is TRBJ2-1, with no clear D. V was shortened by 3 bases and J by 6 bases, with 9 bases between the two germline ends. From germline, CDR1 is SEHNR and CDR2 FQNEAQ (reference sequence). The CDR3 extends over 13 amino acids. The CDR3 loop reads CASSLGNPNEQFF. The CDR3 nucleotides are TGTGCCAGCAGCTTGGGAAACCCCAATGAGCAGTTCTTC.

The table lists this clonotype with many counts. The chain has TRBV4-1 and TRBJ1-2; TRBD1 matches at 8 bases. V shed 0 bases and J 6 bases; nucleotides not matched to a gene: 9. This CDR3 region has 16 residues. Germline-derived CDR1 and CDR2 are MGHRA and YSYEKL. The DNA for the CDR3 is TGCGCCAGCAGCCAAGATCTAGTGGGGACAGGTCATGGCTACACCTTC. Its protein is CASSQDLVGTGHGYTF.

This rearrangement joins TRBV5-4 to TRBJ2-3; TRBD2 matches at 8 bases. Germline V CDR1 and CDR2: SGHNT, YYREEE (reference sequence). The trim removed 1 base at V and 5 bases at J, leaving 9 bases unmatched. This CDR3 spans 16 amino acids. The CDR3 DNA sequence: TGTGCCAGCAGCTTGTTTGCGGGGGGATTTAGAGATACGCAGTATTTT. It yields the protein CASSLFAGGFRDTQYF. Full variable domain (missing parts from reference TRBV5-4 and TRBJ2-3): ETGVTQSPTHLIKTRGQQVTLRCSSQSGHNTVSWYQQALGQGPQFIFQYYREEENGRGNFPPRFSGLQFPNYSSELNVNALELDDSALYLCASSLFAGGFRDTQYFGPGTRLTVL.